A selection of T cell receptor beta chains follows, all from one sample in a study of tumor-infiltrating lymphocytes in oesophageal squamous cell carcinoma. TCRdb independently ran MiXCR on the PCR reads; one entry per CDR3 protein. Here the sample spans 20,000 to 25,000 distinct CDR3 sequences, around 35% being singletons. Input material: esophageal tumor tissue. The receptors were sampled from a male donor with esophageal squamous cell carcinoma. CDR3s include the opening cysteine and the closing phenylalanine or tryptophan. The order of the fields is D gene, clone size, V gene, J gene, CDR3 protein, CDR3 DNA. The D gene is left open where the match is weak. The listing skips clone size in some rows; elsewhere it reads once, few, many or a size class.

d_gene: .; abundance: .; v_gene: TRBV5-1; j_gene: TRBJ2-1; CDR3aa: CASSFSVGLATNNEQFF; CDR3nt: TGCGCCAGCAGCTTCAGCGTAGGGCTAGCGACCAACAATGAGCAGTTCTTC
d_gene: .; abundance: many; v_gene: TRBV6-1; j_gene: TRBJ2-7; CDR3aa: CASRRQARYEQYF; CDR3nt: TGTGCCAGCAGAAGACAGGCCCGCTACGAGCAGTACTTC
d_gene: TRBD1; abundance: .; v_gene: TRBV7-6; j_gene: TRBJ2-5; CDR3aa: CASSWGTGDQFF; CDR3nt: TGTGCCAGCAGCTGGGGGACAGGGGACCAGTTCTTT
d_gene: TRBD2; abundance: .; v_gene: TRBV7-2; j_gene: TRBJ2-1; CDR3aa: CASSLGFSGGDNEQFF; CDR3nt: TGTGCCAGCAGCCTAGGTTTTAGCGGGGGGGACAATGAGCAGTTCTTC
d_gene: TRBD2; abundance: few; v_gene: TRBV7-6; j_gene: TRBJ2-1; CDR3aa: CASSFGTTAYNEQFF; CDR3nt: TGTGCCAGCAGCTTCGGGACTACGGCTTACAATGAGCAGTTCTTC
d_gene: .; abundance: .; v_gene: TRBV5-6; j_gene: TRBJ1-2; CDR3aa: CASSLAFARGLNYGYTF; CDR3nt: TGTGCCAGCAGCTTGGCCTTTGCACGGGGACTAAACTATGGCTACACCTTC
d_gene: TRBD1; abundance: .; v_gene: TRBV11-2; j_gene: TRBJ1-2; CDR3aa: CASSLSDRGTSNYGYTF; CDR3nt: TGTGCCAGCAGCTTATCGGACAGGGGAACATCTAACTATGGCTACACCTTC
d_gene: TRBD2; abundance: many; v_gene: TRBV28; j_gene: TRBJ2-6; CDR3aa: CASSLRLAGSGANVLTF; CDR3nt: TGTGCCAGCAGTTTAAGGCTAGCGGGATCTGGGGCCAACGTCCTGACTTTC
d_gene: .; abundance: medium-sized; v_gene: TRBV7-2; j_gene: TRBJ2-1; CDR3aa: CASSYPGGLNEQFF; CDR3nt: TGTGCCAGCAGCTACCCCGGTGGCCTGAATGAGCAGTTCTTC
d_gene: TRBD1; abundance: .; v_gene: TRBV7-2; j_gene: TRBJ2-1; CDR3aa: CASSLGQGSYNEQFF; CDR3nt: TGTGCCAGCAGCTTGGGACAGGGTTCCTACAATGAGCAGTTCTTC
d_gene: .; abundance: medium-sized; v_gene: TRBV12-3/TRBV12-4; j_gene: TRBJ2-1; CDR3aa: CASSPSRYSYNEQFF; CDR3nt: TGTGCCAGCAGCCCATCGCGCTACTCCTACAATGAGCAGTTCTTC
d_gene: .; abundance: .; v_gene: TRBV7-6; j_gene: TRBJ2-1; CDR3aa: CASSRDLYNEQFF; CDR3nt: TGTGCTAGCAGCAGGGACTTATACAATGAGCAGTTCTTC
d_gene: .; abundance: many; v_gene: TRBV24-1; j_gene: TRBJ2-3; CDR3aa: CATSDFSTDTQYF; CDR3nt: TGTGCCACCAGTGATTTTAGCACAGATACGCAGTATTTT
d_gene: .; abundance: .; v_gene: TRBV27; j_gene: TRBJ1-1; CDR3aa: CASSLYAGSNTEAFF; CDR3nt: TGTGCCAGCAGTTTATACGCCGGATCGAACACTGAAGCTTTCTTT
d_gene: .; abundance: few; v_gene: TRBV7-2; j_gene: TRBJ2-1; CDR3aa: CASSLDERLGQFF; CDR3nt: TGTGCCAGCAGCTTAGATGAGCGGTTGGGGCAGTTCTTC
d_gene: TRBD1; abundance: many; v_gene: TRBV5-6; j_gene: TRBJ2-7; CDR3aa: CASTTWGGTDYYEQYF; CDR3nt: TGTGCCAGCACCACTTGGGGTGGGACAGACTACTACGAGCAGTACTTC
d_gene: TRBD1; abundance: few; v_gene: TRBV5-1; j_gene: TRBJ2-2; CDR3aa: CASSLTGVETGELFF; CDR3nt: TGCGCCAGCAGCCTTACAGGGGTCGAGACCGGGGAGCTGTTTTTT
d_gene: TRBD1; abundance: few; v_gene: TRBV7-8; j_gene: TRBJ2-1; CDR3aa: CASSLGVVTGVGEQFF; CDR3nt: TGTGCCAGCAGCTTAGGGGTCGTCACAGGGGTGGGTGAGCAGTTCTTC
d_gene: TRBD1; abundance: .; v_gene: TRBV7-9; j_gene: TRBJ2-4; CDR3aa: CASSPWQGAGLNIQYF; CDR3nt: TGTGCCAGCAGCCCTTGGCAGGGGGCTGGTTTGAACATTCAGTACTTC
d_gene: .; abundance: few; v_gene: TRBV7-9; j_gene: TRBJ2-3; CDR3aa: CASSMFTDTQYF; CDR3nt: TGTGCCAGCAGCATGTTCACAGATACGCAGTATTTT
d_gene: TRBD1; abundance: .; v_gene: TRBV12-3/TRBV12-4; j_gene: TRBJ2-1; CDR3aa: CASSFLQGAVEQFF; CDR3nt: TGTGCCAGCAGTTTCTTACAGGGGGCGGTTGAGCAGTTCTTC
d_gene: TRBD2; abundance: few; v_gene: TRBV7-8; j_gene: TRBJ2-1; CDR3aa: CASSTLAGERNEQFF; CDR3nt: TGTGCCAGCAGCACCTTAGCGGGAGAGCGCAATGAGCAGTTCTTC
d_gene: .; abundance: few; v_gene: TRBV18; j_gene: TRBJ2-1; CDR3aa: CASSPSPGGDRDEQFF; CDR3nt: TGTGCCAGCTCACCATCGCCGGGAGGCGACAGGGATGAGCAGTTCTTC
d_gene: .; abundance: many; v_gene: TRBV27; j_gene: TRBJ2-6; CDR3aa: CASRRVGLWLHLRF; CDR3nt: .
d_gene: .; abundance: many; v_gene: TRBV28; j_gene: TRBJ1-3; CDR3aa: CASNTGFSGNTIYF; CDR3nt: TGTGCCAGCAATACAGGGTTCTCTGGAAACACCATATATTTT
d_gene: TRBD2; abundance: many; v_gene: TRBV11-2; j_gene: TRBJ2-1; CDR3aa: CASSLDIPFSGRGHEQFF; CDR3nt: TGTGCCAGCAGCTTAGATATCCCCTTTAGCGGGAGGGGCCATGAGCAGTTCTTC
d_gene: TRBD2; abundance: medium-sized; v_gene: TRBV7-9; j_gene: TRBJ2-1; CDR3aa: CASSPGLALLPEKQFF; CDR3nt: TGTGCCAGCAGCCCTGGACTAGCCCTTCTCCCTGAAAAGCAGTTCTTC
d_gene: .; abundance: many; v_gene: TRBV6-1; j_gene: TRBJ1-1; CDR3aa: CASSIRAEAFF; CDR3nt: TGTGCCAGCAGTATCAGGGCAGAAGCTTTCTTT
d_gene: TRBD1; abundance: many; v_gene: TRBV5-4; j_gene: TRBJ2-5; CDR3aa: CASSTRQGSGETQYF; CDR3nt: TGCGCCAGCAGCACCAGACAGGGGTCCGGAGAGACCCAGTACTTC
d_gene: .; abundance: .; v_gene: TRBV18; j_gene: TRBJ2-1; CDR3aa: CASSPRETQFF; CDR3nt: TGTGCCAGCTCACCACGAGAGACCCAGTTCTTC
d_gene: .; abundance: .; v_gene: TRBV28; j_gene: TRBJ2-7; CDR3aa: CASSAGTLSSYEQYF; CDR3nt: TGTGCCAGCAGCGCCGGGACTTTGAGCTCCTACGAGCAGTACTTC
d_gene: .; abundance: .; v_gene: TRBV7-6; j_gene: TRBJ2-1; CDR3aa: CASSLVHRAGFGNEQFF; CDR3nt: TGTGCCAGCAGCTTAGTTCACAGGGCAGGGTTTGGTAATGAGCAGTTCTTC
d_gene: TRBD1; abundance: many; v_gene: TRBV7-2; j_gene: TRBJ1-2; CDR3aa: CASSSRTGQDGYTF; CDR3nt: TGTGCCAGCAGCTCCCGGACAGGGCAGGATGGCTACACCTTC
d_gene: .; abundance: .; v_gene: TRBV7-4; j_gene: TRBJ2-7; CDR3aa: CASSLSNYEQYF; CDR3nt: TGTGCCAGCAGCTTATCGAACTACGAGCAGTACTTC
d_gene: .; abundance: medium-sized; v_gene: TRBV27; j_gene: TRBJ2-6; CDR3aa: CASSLEWGQGYLSGANVLTF; CDR3nt: TGTGCCAGCAGTTTAGAATGGGGCCAGGGGTATCTTTCTGGGGCCAACGTCCTGACTTTC
d_gene: .; abundance: .; v_gene: TRBV6-6; j_gene: TRBJ2-1; CDR3aa: CASSSVPGDEQFF; CDR3nt: TGTGCCAGCAGCTCCGTCCCGGGTGATGAGCAGTTCTTC
d_gene: .; abundance: .; v_gene: TRBV7-9; j_gene: TRBJ2-6; CDR3aa: CASSLGFGANVLTF; CDR3nt: TGTGCCAGCAGCTTAGGTTTTGGGGCCAACGTCCTGACTTTC
d_gene: .; abundance: many; v_gene: TRBV5-4; j_gene: TRBJ2-6; CDR3aa: CASSDQSEANVLTF; CDR3nt: TGCGCCAGCAGCGATCAGTCCGAGGCCAACGTCCTGACTTTC
d_gene: TRBD2; abundance: medium-sized; v_gene: TRBV24-1; j_gene: TRBJ2-1; CDR3aa: CATSDRGQDQREGVYNEQFF; CDR3nt: TGTGCCACCAGTGACCGTGGACAGGATCAGCGGGAGGGGGTCTACAATGAGCAGTTCTTC
d_gene: TRBD2; abundance: .; v_gene: TRBV6-1; j_gene: TRBJ2-5; CDR3aa: CASSEWPSGSGIQETQYF; CDR3nt: TGTGCCAGCAGTGAATGGCCTAGCGGGAGCGGGATCCAAGAGACCCAGTACTTC
d_gene: .; abundance: many; v_gene: TRBV19; j_gene: TRBJ2-7; CDR3aa: CASSPGHPGEQYF; CDR3nt: TGTGCCAGTAGTCCGGGACACCCAGGGGAGCAGTACTTC
d_gene: TRBD2; abundance: .; v_gene: TRBV24-1; j_gene: TRBJ2-7; CDR3aa: CATSDPQGLERNEQYF; CDR3nt: TGTGCCACCAGTGATCCGCAGGGACTAGAACGGAATGAGCAGTACTTC
d_gene: .; abundance: many; v_gene: TRBV24-1; j_gene: TRBJ2-7; CDR3aa: CATSERRDHYNEQYF; CDR3nt: TGTGCCACCAGTGAAAGGCGGGATCACTACAATGAGCAGTACTTC
d_gene: .; abundance: .; v_gene: TRBV12-3/TRBV12-4; j_gene: TRBJ1-1; CDR3aa: CASSSKGNTEAFF; CDR3nt: TGTGCCAGCAGTTCTAAGGGGAACACTGAAGCTTTCTTT
d_gene: TRBD2; abundance: many; v_gene: TRBV9; j_gene: TRBJ2-7; CDR3aa: CASSPDVGTRSHEQYF; CDR3nt: TGTGCCAGCAGCCCGGACGTTGGGACTAGGTCTCACGAGCAGTACTTC
d_gene: TRBD1; abundance: medium-sized; v_gene: TRBV7-9; j_gene: TRBJ1-4; CDR3aa: CASSRQGYEKLFF; CDR3nt: TGTGCCAGCAGTCGACAGGGGTACGAAAAACTGTTTTTT
d_gene: TRBD2; abundance: .; v_gene: TRBV27; j_gene: TRBJ2-1; CDR3aa: CASSLWLAGINEQFF; CDR3nt: TGTGCCAGCAGTTTATGGCTAGCGGGAATCAATGAGCAGTTCTTC
d_gene: .; abundance: .; v_gene: TRBV2; j_gene: TRBJ1-5; CDR3aa: CASSSYSNQPQHF; CDR3nt: TGTGCCAGCAGTTCCTATAGCAATCAGCCCCAGCATTTT
d_gene: .; abundance: many; v_gene: TRBV19; j_gene: TRBJ1-5; CDR3aa: CASSIQDGYNQPQHF; CDR3nt: TGTGCCAGTAGTATTCAGGACGGTTACAATCAGCCCCAGCATTTT
d_gene: TRBD2; abundance: medium-sized; v_gene: TRBV7-2; j_gene: TRBJ2-1; CDR3aa: CASSFTSGRNNEQFF; CDR3nt: TGTGCCAGCAGCTTTACTAGCGGGAGGAACAATGAGCAGTTCTTC
d_gene: TRBD1; abundance: many; v_gene: TRBV12-3/TRBV12-4; j_gene: TRBJ2-1; CDR3aa: CAQGGDREGEQFF; CDR3nt: TGTGCCCAAGGGGGGGACAGGGAGGGTGAGCAGTTCTTC
d_gene: TRBD1; abundance: medium-sized; v_gene: TRBV7-8; j_gene: TRBJ1-5; CDR3aa: CASSFNRGYNQPQHF; CDR3nt: TGTGCCAGCAGCTTTAACAGGGGTTACAATCAGCCCCAGCATTTT